A selection of T cell receptor beta chains follows, all from one sample in a study of blood T cell repertoires in COVID-19. The data were produced by immunoSEQ multiplex PCR, yet TCRdb's version contains in-frame clones alone and is incomplete. The sample lists about 380,000 clones, more than 70% occurring once. What was sequenced was PBMCs or T cells enriched from blood (not recorded which). These receptors all come from a woman under 30 who had recovered from COVID-19. The CDR3 runs from the conserved cysteine through the conserved F or W.

v_call	cdr3_aa
TRBV30	CAWSASLGGGISYEQYF
TRBV25-1	CASRIGQGYNEQYF
TRBV29-1	CSVAYSGIQNYGYTF
TRBV24-1	CATSEGQPRDNYGYTF
TRBV5-1	CASTRVGGPGNEQFF
TRBV4-3	CASSQDIVDPQFEAFF
TRBV11-3	CASSSRGGTEAFF
TRBV19	CASSSPVAGAYEQYF
TRBV7-2	CASSLRTSGGAINEQFF
TRBV30	CAWSVLSHLYEQYF
TRBV30	CAWSWSGRRNYGYTF